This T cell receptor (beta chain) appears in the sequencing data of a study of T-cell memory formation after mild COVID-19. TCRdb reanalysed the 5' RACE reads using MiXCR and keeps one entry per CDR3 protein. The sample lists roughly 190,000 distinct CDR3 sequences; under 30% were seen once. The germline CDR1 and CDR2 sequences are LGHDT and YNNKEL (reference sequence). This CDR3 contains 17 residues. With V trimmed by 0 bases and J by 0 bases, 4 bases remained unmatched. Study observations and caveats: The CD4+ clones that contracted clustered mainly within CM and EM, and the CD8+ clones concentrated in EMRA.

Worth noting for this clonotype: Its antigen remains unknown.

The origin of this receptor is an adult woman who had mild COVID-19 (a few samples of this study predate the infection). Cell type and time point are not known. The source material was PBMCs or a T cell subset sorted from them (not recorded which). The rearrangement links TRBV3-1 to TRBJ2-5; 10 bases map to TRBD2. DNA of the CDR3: TGTGCCAGCAGCCAAGATCGTAGCGGGGGGAACCAAGAGACCCAGTACTTC. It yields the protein CASSQDRSGGNQETQYF.